The source of this T cell receptor beta chain is a study of neurological immune-mediated disorders. Study outcomes and limitations: Phylogenetic grouping assigned the repertoires of 18 of 34 multiple sclerosis patients to a single related-CDR3 cluster, representing a possible signature. For the multiple sclerosis repertoire cluster, no association with any clinical or MRI feature was found.

Losses at the gene ends were 4 bases for V and 3 bases for J; bases not matched to a gene: 2. CDR3 length: 13 residues. Germline loops: CDR1 SGHRS, CDR2 YFSETQ. cDNA synthesis was performed by 5'RACE with 10-nucleotide random UMIs. Via MiXCR, TCRdb re-called the 5' RACE reads, giving one row per CDR3 protein. The data show tens of thousands of distinct CDR3 sequences, with about 4.5% seen just once and 5.7% held by the top ten. The time point was: longitudinal time-point 3. Ten or more counts support this clonotype. Its specificity is not known. This sequence originates from a woman aged 55-70 years with multiple sclerosis. Specimen: PBMCs. The gene calls are TRBV5-1 and TRBJ1-2; 8 nucleotides align to TRBD1. The CDR3 here is CASSTGQDYGYTF. DNA of the CDR3: TGCGCCAGCAGCACGGGACAGGACTATGGCTACACCTTC.